These T cell receptor beta chains were read from a single sample in a study of blood T cell repertoires in COVID-19. Some clones are missing from TCRdb's copy, which holds only in-frame ones; the method was immunoSEQ multiplex PCR. The data show roughly 8,600 clones, approximately 88% seen once. Sequences were obtained from peripheral blood. The receptors originated from a human donor with active COVID-19. The donor label of this sample is uncertain. Both conserved end residues are part of each CDR3. A D gene is named only where the DNA matches it firmly. The size entry is marked missing in some rows and otherwise reads once, few, many or a size class.

size,J,V,D,CDR3,DNA
.,TRBJ1-5,TRBV27,.,CASGSRTLGQPQHF,TGTGCCAGCGGCTCCCGGACATTGGGACAGCCCCAGCATTTT
.,TRBJ2-3,TRBV19,.,CASSGRRADTQYF,TGTGCCAGTAGCGGGAGAAGGGCAGATACGCAGTATTTT
.,TRBJ2-1,TRBV5-1,TRBD2,CASSREGKGQFF,TGCGCCAGCAGCCGGGAGGGGAAGGGGCAGTTCTTC
.,TRBJ2-3,TRBV5-4,TRBD2,CASSGRARTDTQYF,TGTGCCAGCAGTGGGAGGGCCAGGACAGATACGCAGTATTTT
.,TRBJ1-1,TRBV10-3,.,CAITWGEAEAFF,TGTGCCATCACTTGGGGGGAAGCTGAAGCTTTCTTT
.,TRBJ2-1,TRBV5-6,.,CASSLRWEEEQFF,TGTGCCAGCAGCTTGAGGTGGGAGGAGGAGCAGTTCTTC
once,TRBJ1-5,TRBV15,.,CATSRDLRQPQHF,TGTGCCACCAGCAGAGATTTGAGGCAGCCCCAGCATTTT
.,TRBJ2-1,TRBV14,.,CASSHRGSEQFF,TGTGCCAGCAGCCACAGGGGAAGTGAGCAGTTCTTC
.,TRBJ2-5,TRBV7-9,TRBD2,CASSPPKNRTSRSHF,TGTGCCAGCAGCCCTCCGAAGAATCGGACTAGTAGGTCCCACTTC
.,TRBJ1-1,TRBV19,.,CASSIKGATEAFF,TGTGCCAGTAGTATCAAAGGGGCCACTGAAGCTTTCTTT
.,TRBJ2-2,TRBV7-2,TRBD2,CASSLQSGAGELFF,TGTGCCAGCAGCTTACAAAGCGGGGCCGGGGAGCTGTTTTTT
.,TRBJ2-1,TRBV4-1,TRBD2,CASSQGGLESNEQFF,TGCGCCAGCAGCCAAGGCGGACTAGAGAGTAATGAGCAGTTCTTC